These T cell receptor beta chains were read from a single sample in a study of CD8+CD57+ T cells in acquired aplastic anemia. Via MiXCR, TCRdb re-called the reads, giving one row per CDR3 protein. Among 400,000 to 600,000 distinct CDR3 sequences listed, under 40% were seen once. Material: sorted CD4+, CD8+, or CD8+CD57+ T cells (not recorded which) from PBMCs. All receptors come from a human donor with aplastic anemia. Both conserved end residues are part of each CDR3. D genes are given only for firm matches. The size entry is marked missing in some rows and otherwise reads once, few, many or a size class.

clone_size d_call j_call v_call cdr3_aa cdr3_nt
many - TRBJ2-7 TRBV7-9 CATRIGGVSYEQYF TGTGCCACCCGTATTGGTGGAGTCTCCTACGAGCAGTACTTC
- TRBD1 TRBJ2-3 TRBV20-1 CSATRDSHTDTQYF TGCAGTGCTACCCGGGACAGCCACACAGATACGCAGTATTTT
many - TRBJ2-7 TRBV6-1 CATMQGPYEQYF TGTGCCACCATGCAGGGCCCGTACGAGCAGTACTTC
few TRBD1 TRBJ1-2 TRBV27 CASSFRTGYGYTF TGTGCCAGCAGTTTTAGGACAGGGTATGGCTACACCTTC
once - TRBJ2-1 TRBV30 CAWSAGAGDNEQFF TGTGCCTGGAGTGCCGGGGCAGGGGACAATGAGCAGTTCTTC
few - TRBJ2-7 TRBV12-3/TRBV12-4 CASSRDGLDSYEQYF TGTGCCAGCAGTCGAGACGGGTTAGACTCCTACGAGCAGTACTTC
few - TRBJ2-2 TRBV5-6 CASSSQGTTGELFF TGTGCCAGCAGCTCACAGGGAACTACCGGGGAGCTGTTTTTT
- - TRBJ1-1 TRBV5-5 CASSPHQNTEAFF TGTGCCAGCAGCCCCCATCAAAACACTGAAGCTTTCTTT
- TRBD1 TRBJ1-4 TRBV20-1 CSASTGQNNEKLFF TGCAGTGCTAGTACGGGACAGAATAATGAAAAACTGTTTTTT
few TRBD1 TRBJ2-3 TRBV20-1 CSATDRDSQDTQYF TGCAGTGCTACGGATAGGGACAGCCAAGATACGCAGTATTTT
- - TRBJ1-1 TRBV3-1 CASSNNRAGTEAFF TGTGCCAGCAGTAATAACAGGGCTGGGACTGAAGCTTTCTTT
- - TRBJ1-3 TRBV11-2 CASSLDRIRLGSGNTIYF TGTGCCAGCAGCTTAGATCGTATACGCTTGGGATCTGGAAACACCATATATTTT
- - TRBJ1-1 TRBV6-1 CASRRRTQPGMNTEAFF TGTGCCAGCAGGAGAAGGACGCAACCGGGGATGAACACTGAAGCTTTCTTT
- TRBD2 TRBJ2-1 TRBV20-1 CSASPRTSGRYDEQFF TGCAGTGCTAGCCCCCGGACTAGCGGGAGGTACGATGAGCAGTTCTTC
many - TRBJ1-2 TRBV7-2 CASSSPPFGYTF TGTGCCAGCAGCTCCCCTCCGTTTGGCTACACCTTC
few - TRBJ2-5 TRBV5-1 CASSAGPVGTQYF TGCGCCAGCAGCGCCGGGCCCGTGGGGACCCAGTACTTC
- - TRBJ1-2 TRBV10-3 CAVSDQGRHGYAF TGTGCCGTCAGTGATCAAGGACGTCATGGCTACGCCTTC
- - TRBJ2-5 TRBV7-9 CASSHKTGKETQYF TGTGCCAGCAGCCACAAAACAGGGAAAGAGACCCAGTACTTC
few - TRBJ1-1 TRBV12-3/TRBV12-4 CAGGDDTEAFF TGTGCTGGCGGGGATGACACTGAAGCTTTCTTT
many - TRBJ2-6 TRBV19 CASSSASSGANVLTF TGTGCCAGTAGTTCCGCCTCGTCTGGGGCCAACGTCCTGACTTTC
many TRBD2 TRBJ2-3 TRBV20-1 CSARVPSGGMTDTQYF TGCAGTGCTAGAGTACCTAGCGGGGGGATGACAGATACGCAGTATTTT
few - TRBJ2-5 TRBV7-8 CASSLERGPWGTQYF TGTGCCAGCAGCTTAGAAAGAGGTCCCTGGGGGACCCAGTACTTC
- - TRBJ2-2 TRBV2 CASTDSYTGELFF TGTGCCAGCACCGACTCGTACACCGGGGAGCTGTTTTTT
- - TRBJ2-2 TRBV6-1 CASSTNGHPNTGELFF TGTGCCAGCAGTACCAATGGACATCCGAACACCGGGGAGCTGTTTTTT
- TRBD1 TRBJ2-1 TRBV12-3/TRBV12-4 CASRSGQGSYNEQFF TGTGCCAGCAGATCAGGACAGGGGTCCTACAATGAGCAGTTCTTC
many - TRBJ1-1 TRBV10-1 CASSVKQNTEAFF TGCGCCAGCAGTGTTAAACAGAACACTGAAGCTTTCTTT
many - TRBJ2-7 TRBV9 CASSVATTSREQYF TGTGCCAGCAGCGTAGCTACGACAAGCCGAGAGCAGTACTTC
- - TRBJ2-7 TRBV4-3 CASSQDLETPSYEQYF TGCGCCAGCAGCCAAGATCTGGAGACGCCATCCTACGAGCAGTACTTC
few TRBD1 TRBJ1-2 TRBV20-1 CSARNPGQGAGGYTF TGCAGTGCTAGAAATCCGGGACAGGGGGCAGGGGGCTACACCTTC
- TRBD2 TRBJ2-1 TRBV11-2 CASSLVAGATNEQFF TGTGCCAGCAGCTTGGTAGCGGGAGCAACGAATGAGCAGTTCTTC
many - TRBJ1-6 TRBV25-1 CASSAAGNLGDNSPLHF TGTGCCAGCAGTGCGGCAGGGAACTTAGGCGATAATTCACCCCTCCACTTT
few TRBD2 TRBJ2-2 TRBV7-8 CASSLTSPTNTGELFF TGTGCCAGCAGCTTGACTAGCCCCACGAACACCGGGGAGCTGTTTTTT
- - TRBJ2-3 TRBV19 CASSIGRGADTQYF TGTGCCAGTAGTATAGGTAGGGGGGCAGATACGCAGTATTTT
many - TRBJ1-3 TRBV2 CASSSEGAGNTIYF TGTGCCAGCAGTTCTGAGGGAGCGGGAAACACCATATATTTT
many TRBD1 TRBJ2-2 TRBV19 CASIPGTGSTGELFF TGTGCCAGTATCCCCGGGACAGGGTCCACCGGGGAGCTGTTTTTT
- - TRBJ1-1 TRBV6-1 CASRTGTAGWGTEAFF TGTGCCAGCAGAACAGGGACGGCTGGATGGGGCACTGAAGCTTTCTTT
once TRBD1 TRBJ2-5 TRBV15 CATSSFRGQGRETQYF TGTGCCACCAGCAGTTTCCGAGGACAGGGGCGGGAGACCCAGTACTTC
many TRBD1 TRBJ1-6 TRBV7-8 CASSVSGTANSPLHF TGTGCCAGCAGCGTTTCCGGGACAGCCAATTCACCCCTCCACTTT
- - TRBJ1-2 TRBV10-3 CASRQDENYGYTF TGTGCCAGCAGACAGGATGAAAACTATGGCTACACCTTC
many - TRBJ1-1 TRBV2 CASSESEIEAFF TGTGCCAGCAGTGAATCTGAGATAGAAGCTTTCTTT
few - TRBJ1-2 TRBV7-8 CASSLIGQGSGYTF TGTGCCAGCAGCTTAATCGGGCAGGGTAGTGGCTACACCTTC
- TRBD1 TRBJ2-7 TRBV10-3 CATGQGPTIHEQYF TGTGCCACCGGACAGGGCCCGACGATCCACGAGCAGTACTTC
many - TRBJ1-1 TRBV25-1 CASSSAGQREAFF TGTGCCAGCAGTTCTGCGGGACAAAGAGAAGCTTTCTTT
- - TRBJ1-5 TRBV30 CAWSPGDRGNQPQHF TGTGCCTGGAGTCCGGGGGATCGCGGCAATCAGCCCCAGCATTTT
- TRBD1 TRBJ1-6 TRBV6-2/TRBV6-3 CASSYRGPSPLHF TGTGCCAGCAGTTACAGGGGGCCCTCACCCCTCCACTTT
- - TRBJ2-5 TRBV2 CASLIQGTQYF TGTGCCAGCCTCATCCAGGGTACCCAGTACTTC
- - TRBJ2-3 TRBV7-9 CASNRGPYNEQYF TGTGCCAGCAACCGGGGACCCTACAATGAGCAGTATTTT
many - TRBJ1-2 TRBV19 CASSMGPGTSSAYGYTF TGTGCCAGTAGTATGGGACCGGGCACATCTTCCGCTTATGGCTACACCTTC
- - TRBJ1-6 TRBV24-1 CATSDLTGIFILHF TGTGCCACCAGTGATTTGACGGGGATATTTATCCTCCACTTT
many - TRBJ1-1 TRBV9 CASSAGLGNTEAFF TGTGCCAGCAGCGCAGGACTTGGGAACACTGAAGCTTTCTTT
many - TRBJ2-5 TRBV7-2 CASSPPVLTQYF TGTGCCAGCAGCCCACCTGTATTGACCCAGTACTTC
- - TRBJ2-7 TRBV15 CATSRDRATYEQYF TGTGCCACCAGCAGAGATCGCGCCACCTACGAGCAGTACTTC